A single sample gave rise to the 13 T cell receptor beta chains below, sequenced in a study of control samples from healthy donors and cancer patients. Assay used: immunoSEQ multiplex PCR; TCRdb lists only in-frame clones, some missing. The data show 12,000 to 15,000 clones, with roughly 77% seen just once and 15% to 20% held by the top ten. Sequenced sample: formalin-fixed, paraffin-embedded tissue. These receptors were collected from a female donor with lung cancer.

This clone was seen only a few times. This chain links TRBV3-1 (or the pseudogene TRBV3-2) with TRBJ2-3; D perhaps matches TRBD2 (6 bases). V lost 1 base, J lost 6 bases, and 17 bases lay in between. CDR1 LGHDT and CDR2 YNNKEL come from the germline V gene (reference sequence). This CDR3 comprises 16 residues. The CDR3 loop is CASSQGRALSSDTQYF. The DNA for the CDR3 is TGTGCCAGCAGCCAAGGGAGGGCTCTATCGTCGGATACGCAGTATTTT.

The CDR3 protein is CASRLAEYEQYF. The CDR3 DNA reads as TGTGCCAGCAGACTAGCGGAATACGAGCAGTACTTC. The gene calls are TRBV6-5 and TRBJ2-7, with 8 bases matching TRBD2. With V trimmed by 6 bases and J by 4 bases, 2 bases remained unmatched. There are 12 residues in the CDR3. Germline CDR1 reads MNHEY; CDR2 reads SVGAGI.

The chain carries TRBV7-2 and TRBJ1-2, with 9 bases fitting TRBD1. V shed 3 bases, J shed 6 bases, and the junction held 5 bases outside the gene matches. This CDR3 is 14 amino acids long. Germline V lookup: CDR1 SGHTA, CDR2 FQGNSA. CDR3 sequence: CASSFSRTGDGYTF. The DNA for the CDR3 is TGTGCCAGCAGCTTCTCTAGGACAGGGGATGGCTACACCTTC.

The chain uses TRBV6-2 or TRBV6-3 and TRBJ2-2, with no clear D. Looked up from germline, CDR1 is MNHEY and CDR2 is SVGEGT. This CDR3 comprises 15 residues. The V and J ends lost 0 bases and 1 base respectively, with 6 bases between them. CDR3 sequence (DNA): TGTGCCAGCAGTTACTCTCCAGGGAACACCGGGGAGCTGTTTTTT. Translating it yields CASSYSPGNTGELFF.

Only a few counts were recorded for this clone. This sequence joins TRBV7-9 and TRBJ2-7, with 7 bases matching TRBD1. V was clipped by 2 bases and J by 9 bases; unmatched bases: 10. The germline V gene encodes CDR1 SEHNR and CDR2 FQNEAQ (reference sequence). The CDR3 spans 14 residues. The CDR3 is CASSLTGVDVGQYF. CDR3 in DNA: TGTGCCAGCAGCTTAACAGGGGTTGATGTCGGGCAGTACTTC.

The V call is TRBV18, the J call TRBJ2-2; tentative D call: TRBD2 (6 bases). V was cut by 0 bases and J by 2 bases, with 10 bases left in between. The germline V gene encodes CDR1 KGHSH and CDR2 LQKENI. The CDR3 length is 16 residues. This CDR3 is CASSPPTGLNTGELFF. CDR3 in DNA: TGTGCCAGCTCACCACCTACGGGACTCAACACCGGGGAGCTGTTTTTT.

V gene TRBV19 combines with J gene TRBJ1-1, with 9 bases identical to TRBD1. Germline CDR1 is LNHDA and CDR2 is SQIVND (reference sequence). V lost 5 bases to trimming and J lost 3 bases; unmatched junction nucleotides: 10. This CDR3 region has 16 residues. This chain's CDR3 is CASSSQGAGRDTEAFF. The CDR3 nucleotides read TGTGCCAGTAGTTCACAGGGGGCCGGCCGGGACACTGAAGCTTTCTTT. The whole variable domain, remainder taken from reference TRBV19 and TRBJ1-1, is DGGITQSPKYLFRKEGQNVTLSCEQNLNHDAMYWYRQDPGQGLRLIYYSQIVNDFQKGDIAEGYSVSREKKESFPLTVTSAQKNPTAFYLCASSSQGAGRDTEAFFGQGTRLTVV.

This clone was picked up a small number of times. The chain has TRBV12-5 and TRBJ2-7; 7 bases align to TRBD1. CDR1 is LGHNT and CDR2 is FRNRAP in the germline V gene. This CDR3 has 13 amino acids. The J segment lost 6 bases and the V segment lost 1 base, leaving 3 bases of the junction unmatched. CDR3 nucleotides: TGTGCTAGTGGTTTGGGACAGGGTCTCGAGCAGTACTTC. Amino acids: CASGLGQGLEQYF.

The J gene is TRBJ2-3, the V gene TRBV12-5; 8 bases match TRBD1. CDR1 is LGHNT and CDR2 is FRNRAP in the germline V gene. V dropped 6 bases and J dropped 5; count of bases not matched to a gene: 7. This CDR3 comprises 14 residues. CDR3 bases: TGTGCTAGTGGCCAGGGGGCGATCTTAGATACGCAGTATTTT. The encoded protein is CASGQGAILDTQYF.

This chain links TRBV4-3 with TRBJ1-2, with D maybe TRBD1 (5 bases). V lost 0 bases and J lost 8, with 16 bases in between. Per the germline V gene, CDR1 is LGHNA and CDR2 is YSLEER. The CDR3 covers 15 residues. The CDR3 loop is CASSQDPSQAKGYTF. Here the CDR3 DNA reads TGCGCCAGCAGCCAAGATCCATCACAGGCGAAGGGCTACACCTTC.

The V and J genes are TRBV19 and TRBJ2-1; the D gene is possibly TRBD2 (6 bases). The CDR3 totals 17 residues. Trimming left V 1 base short and J 4 bases short, with 17 bases between. The V gene's germline CDR1 is LNHDA and CDR2 SQIVND (reference sequence). The CDR3 DNA reads TGTGCCAGTAGTATAGGGAGGGCAGTTGTAGTATACAATGAGCAGTTCTTC. Its translation is CASSIGRAVVVYNEQFF.

This sequence joins TRBV5-4 and TRBJ2-7; the D is unclear. The CDR3 has 14 amino acids. In germline, CDR1 is SGHNT, CDR2 YYREEE (reference sequence). Trimming removed 4 bases from V and 5 bases from J, with 16 bases in between. The CDR3 DNA is TGTGCCAGCAGCACCGGACCAACCCTCCACGAGCAGTACTTC. Amino acid sequence: CASSTGPTLHEQYF.

This clone has only one observation. The chain is built from TRBV4-3 and TRBJ1-2; possibly TRBD1 for D (5 bases). Germline CDR1 reads LGHNA; CDR2 reads YSLEER. CDR3 length equals 15 residues. The germline V and J ends were trimmed by 4 bases and 5 bases, with 17 bases remaining between them. CDR3 sequence: CASSPLWGRRYGYTF. In DNA, the CDR3 is TGCGCCAGCAGCCCCCTTTGGGGCAGGCGATATGGCTACACCTTC.